Each of the 5 T cell receptor beta chains below was sequenced from the same sample in a study of blood T cells in healthy people across ages. Together with a sample-barcoded 5' primer, a J-beta primer mix was included in a second PCR lasting roughly 6 to 12 cycles. MiXCR, applied by TCRdb to the 5' RACE reads, yields one record per CDR3 protein. In the table there are about 1.6 million distinct CDR3 sequences, almost 35% of which are singletons. Sequencing was done on a sample of blood. The receptors shown here come from a woman aged 25-40 years in good health.

About this clonotype itself: The junction differs from germline at one of its ends, possibly a read error. The chain carries TRBV12-3 or TRBV12-4 and TRBJ2-3, with unresolved D. CDR3 length: 12 amino acids. The CDR3, as DNA: TGTGCCAGCAGTTTGAACACAGATATGCAGTATTTT. Protein sequence: CASSLNTDMQYF.

This chain joins TRBV20-1 and TRBJ2-7; TRBD2 matches at 11 bases. The CDR3 contains 13 residues. Germline V gene data show CDR1 as DFQATT and CDR2 as SNEGSKA (reference sequence). The CDR3 is CSRKTSGAYEQYF. The DNA of the CDR3 is TGCAGCAGAAAGACTAGCGGGGCCTACGAGCAGTACTTC.

This clonotype has only a few counts. This chain joins TRBV4-1 and TRBJ2-7; D possibly corresponds to TRBD1 (7 bases). V was trimmed by 1 base and J by 3 bases, leaving 22 bases between them. Germline lookup yields CDR1 MGHRA and CDR2 YSYEKL. The CDR3 loop spans 18 amino acids. CDR3 nucleotide sequence: TGCGCCAGCAGCCAAGGACCCCCGCCAGGGGGGCCACTCTACGAGCAGTACTTC. The encoded protein is CASSQGPPPGGPLYEQYF.

This clonotype was detected a few times. The V call is TRBV3-1, the J call TRBJ1-2; TRBD1 matches at 7 bases. The trim removed 6 bases at V and 7 bases at J, leaving 14 bases unmatched. CDR3 length equals 15 residues. Germline V CDR1 and CDR2: LGHDT, YNNKEL (reference sequence). The CDR3 DNA follows: TGTGCCAGCAGACCCTCGGTTGGGACAGACATTGGCTACACCTTC. Translation gives CASRPSVGTDIGYTF.

Only a few counts were recorded for this clonotype. The chain carries TRBV4-1 and TRBJ2-3; 12 nucleotides line up with TRBD2. The CDR3 has 18 amino acids. Germline V CDR1 and CDR2: MGHRA, YSYEKL. V dropped 0 bases and J dropped 0; count of bases not matched to a gene: 4. CDR3 coding DNA: TGCGCCAGCAGCCAAGAAACTAGCGGGGGGTCTAGCACAGATACGCAGTATTTT. Amino acids: CASSQETSGGSSTDTQYF.